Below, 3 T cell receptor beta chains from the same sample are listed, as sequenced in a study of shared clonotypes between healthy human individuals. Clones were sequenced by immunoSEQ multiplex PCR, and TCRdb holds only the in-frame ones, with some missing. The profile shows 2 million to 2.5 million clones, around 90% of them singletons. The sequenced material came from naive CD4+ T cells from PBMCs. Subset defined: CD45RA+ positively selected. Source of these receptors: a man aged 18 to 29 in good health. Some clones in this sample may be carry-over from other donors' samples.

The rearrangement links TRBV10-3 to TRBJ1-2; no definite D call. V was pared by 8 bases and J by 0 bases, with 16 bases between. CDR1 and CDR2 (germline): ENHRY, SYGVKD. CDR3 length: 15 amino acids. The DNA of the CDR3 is TGTGCCATCCGAACACCGACTACAACTAACTATGGCTACACCTTC. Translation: CAIRTPTTTNYGYTF.

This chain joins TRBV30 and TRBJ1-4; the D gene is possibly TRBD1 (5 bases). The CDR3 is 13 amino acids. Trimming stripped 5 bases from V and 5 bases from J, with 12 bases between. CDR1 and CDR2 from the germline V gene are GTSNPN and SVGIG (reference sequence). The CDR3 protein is CAWRGRPNEKLFF. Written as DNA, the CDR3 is TGTGCCTGGCGGGGCAGGCCCAATGAAAAACTGTTTTTT. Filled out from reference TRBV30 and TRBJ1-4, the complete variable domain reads SQTIHQWPATLVQPVGSPLSLECTVEGTSNPNLYWYRQAAGRGLQLLFYSVGIGQISSEVPQNLSASRPQDRQFILSSKKLLLSDSGFYLCAWRGRPNEKLFFGSGTQLSVL.

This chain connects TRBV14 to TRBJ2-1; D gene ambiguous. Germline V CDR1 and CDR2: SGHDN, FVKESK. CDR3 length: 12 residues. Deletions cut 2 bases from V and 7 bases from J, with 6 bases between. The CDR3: CASSQLGNEQFF. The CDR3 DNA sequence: TGTGCCAGCAGCCAACTGGGTAATGAGCAGTTCTTC.